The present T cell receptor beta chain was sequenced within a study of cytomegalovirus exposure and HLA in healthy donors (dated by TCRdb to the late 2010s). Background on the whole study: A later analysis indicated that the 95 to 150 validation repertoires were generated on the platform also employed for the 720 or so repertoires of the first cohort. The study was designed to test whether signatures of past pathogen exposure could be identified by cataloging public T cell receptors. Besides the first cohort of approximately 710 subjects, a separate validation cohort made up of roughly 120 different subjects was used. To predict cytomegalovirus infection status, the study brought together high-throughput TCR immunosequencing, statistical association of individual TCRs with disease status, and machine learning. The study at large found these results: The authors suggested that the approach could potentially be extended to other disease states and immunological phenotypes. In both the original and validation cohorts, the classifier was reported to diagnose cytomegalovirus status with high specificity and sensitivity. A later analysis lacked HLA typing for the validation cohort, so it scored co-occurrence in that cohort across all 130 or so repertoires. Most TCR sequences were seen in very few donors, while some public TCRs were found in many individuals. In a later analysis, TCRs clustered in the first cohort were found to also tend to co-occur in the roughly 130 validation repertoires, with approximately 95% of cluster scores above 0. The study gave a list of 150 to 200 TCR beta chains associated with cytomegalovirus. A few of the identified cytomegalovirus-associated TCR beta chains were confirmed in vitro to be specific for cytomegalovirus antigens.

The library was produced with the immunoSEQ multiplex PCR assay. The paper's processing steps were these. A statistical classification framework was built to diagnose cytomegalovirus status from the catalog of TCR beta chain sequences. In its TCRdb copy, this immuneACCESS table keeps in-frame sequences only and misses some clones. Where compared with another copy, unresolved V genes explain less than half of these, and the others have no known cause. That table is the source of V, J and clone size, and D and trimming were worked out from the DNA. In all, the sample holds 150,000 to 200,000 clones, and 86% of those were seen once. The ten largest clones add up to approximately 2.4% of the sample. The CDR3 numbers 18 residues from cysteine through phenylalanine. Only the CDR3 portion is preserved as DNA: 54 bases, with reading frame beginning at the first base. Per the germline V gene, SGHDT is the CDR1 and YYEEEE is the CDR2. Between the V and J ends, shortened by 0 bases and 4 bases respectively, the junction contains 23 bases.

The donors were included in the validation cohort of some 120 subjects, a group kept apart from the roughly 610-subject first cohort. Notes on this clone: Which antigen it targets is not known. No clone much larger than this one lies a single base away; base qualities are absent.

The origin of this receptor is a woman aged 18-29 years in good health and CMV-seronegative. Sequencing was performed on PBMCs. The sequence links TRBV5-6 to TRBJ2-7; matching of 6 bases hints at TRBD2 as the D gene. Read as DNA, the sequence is TGTGCCAGCAGCTTGGGAACCCCGCGGGGAGTGGTAAAGTACGAGCAGTACTTC. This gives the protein CASSLGTPRGVVKYEQYF. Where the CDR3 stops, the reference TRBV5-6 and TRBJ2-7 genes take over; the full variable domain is DAGVTQSPTHLIKTRGQQVTLRCSPKSGHDTVSWYQQALGQGPQFIFQYYEEEERQRGNFPDRFSGHQFPNYSSELNVNALLLGDSALYLCASSLGTPRGVVKYEQYFGPGTRLTVT.